This note documents a single TCR beta chain sequence. Its target is not known. The data derive from a study of cytomegalovirus exposure and HLA in healthy donors. In the PCR, 60 Vbeta and 13 Jbeta primers were used. The method was immunoSEQ multiplex PCR; TCRdb's version includes in-frame clones alone and lacks a portion of them. The sample consists of 270,000 or so clones, 80% to 90% of them appearing once. General study points: Later analysis placed DRB1 highest and HLA-C lowest in TCR association rates, which differed by HLA locus.

With 6 bases clipped from V and 6 bases from J, the junction kept 6 bases outside the gene matches. The germline gives CDR1 LNHDA, CDR2 SQIVND (reference sequence). CDR3 size: 14 residues. This clonotype originated in a man in his forties in good health and CMV-seropositive. The V gene is TRBV19, the J gene TRBJ2-2; 8 bases match TRBD1. Sequencing was carried out using PBMCs. CDR3: CASSRTGLAGELFF. In nucleotides, the CDR3 is TGTGCCAGTAGCCGGACAGGGTTAGCCGGGGAGCTGTTTTTT. The full variable domain, with the rest looked up from reference TRBV19 and TRBJ2-2, is DGGITQSPKYLFRKEGQNVTLSCEQNLNHDAMYWYRQDPGQGLRLIYYSQIVNDFQKGDIAEGYSVSREKKESFPLTVTSAQKNPTAFYLCASSRTGLAGELFFGEGSRLTVL.